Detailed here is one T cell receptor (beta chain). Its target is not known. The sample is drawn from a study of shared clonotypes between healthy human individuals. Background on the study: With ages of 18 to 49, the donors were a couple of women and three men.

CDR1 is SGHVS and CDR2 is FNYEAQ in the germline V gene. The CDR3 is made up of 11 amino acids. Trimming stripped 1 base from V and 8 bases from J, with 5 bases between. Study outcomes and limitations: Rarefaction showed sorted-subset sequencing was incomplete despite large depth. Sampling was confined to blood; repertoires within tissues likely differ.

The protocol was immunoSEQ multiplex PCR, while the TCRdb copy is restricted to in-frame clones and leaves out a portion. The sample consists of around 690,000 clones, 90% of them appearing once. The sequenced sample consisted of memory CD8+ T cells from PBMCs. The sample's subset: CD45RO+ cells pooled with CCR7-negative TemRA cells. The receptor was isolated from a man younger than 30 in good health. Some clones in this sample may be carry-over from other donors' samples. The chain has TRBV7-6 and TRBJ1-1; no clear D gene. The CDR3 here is CASSLGGEAFF. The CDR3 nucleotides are TGTGCCAGCAGCTTAGGAGGAGAAGCTTTCTTT.